The clone carrying this TCR beta chain is a singleton in its sample. Antigen specificity is unknown. With 60 Vbeta and 13 Jbeta primers, the PCR was carried out. Here immunoSEQ multiplex PCR was the method, and the copy in TCRdb shows in-frame clones only, minus some. The repertoire holds approximately 200,000 clones, with almost 80% as singletons. The data derive from a study of cytomegalovirus exposure and HLA in healthy donors. General observations from the study: Roughly uniform depth of sequencing across donors was assumed in presence/absence analyses.

The receptor comes from a man younger than 35 in good health and CMV-seronegative. Sequencing was carried out using PBMCs.

The CDR3 is CSAVGAAGDQETQYF. DNA for the CDR3: TGCAGCGCCGTGGGGGCAGCGGGGGACCAAGAGACCCAGTACTTC. V is TRBV29-1 and J is TRBJ2-5, with 8 bases matching TRBD2. V shed 7 bases, J shed 0 bases, and the junction held 10 bases outside the gene matches. CDR1 is SQVTM and CDR2 is ANQGSEA in the germline V gene. The CDR3 has 15 residues.